One and the same sample provided the 14 T cell receptor beta chains below, sequenced in a study of T cells in localized non-small cell lung cancer. Sequencing used immunoSEQ multiplex PCR; TCRdb keeps in-frame clones, though not all of them. The repertoire holds 25,000 to 30,000 clones, with about 91% as singletons. The material was peripheral blood, obtained before any cancer treatment. The receptor source for this set is a male donor aged 60 or older with stage I lung adenocarcinoma.

The chain recombines TRBV19 with TRBJ1-2; 10 nucleotides agree with TRBD1. This CDR3 comprises 15 residues. From germline, CDR1 is LNHDA and CDR2 SQIVND (reference sequence). V lost 4 bases, J lost 8 bases, and 10 bases stayed unmatched. This chain's CDR3 is CASSTPTGGAWGYTF. The CDR3 nucleotides are TGTGCCAGTAGTACACCGACAGGGGGCGCTTGGGGCTACACCTTC.

The rearrangement uses TRBV7-2 and TRBJ2-2; D not resolved. Germline loops: CDR1 SGHTA, CDR2 FQGNSA. V lost 7 bases, J lost 0 bases, and 9 bases lay in between. The CDR3 spans 14 residues. This CDR3 is CASNALPNTGELFF. CDR3 nucleotides: TGTGCCAGCAACGCTTTACCGAACACCGGGGAGCTGTTTTTT.

This clone was detected a few times. The V call is TRBV6-4, the J call TRBJ1-1; D not resolved. The CDR3 sequence is 13 residues long. The V end was cut by 0 bases, the J end by 9 bases, with 11 bases between. Germline V lookup: CDR1 MRHNA, CDR2 SNTAGT. In nucleotides, the CDR3 is TGTGCCAGCAGTGACTCGACAACAAGGAAAGCTTTCTTT. Translating it yields CASSDSTTRKAFF.

This rearrangement joins TRBV4-1 to TRBJ1-3; TRBD1 matches 7 bases. Germline V gene lookup returns CDR1 MGHRA and CDR2 YSYEKL. V shed 7 bases and J 0 bases; nucleotides not matched to a gene: 6. The CDR3 loop spans 15 amino acids. The CDR3 loop reads CASTVTGDSGNTIYF. For the CDR3, the DNA is TGCGCCAGCACCGTTACAGGGGACTCTGGAAACACCATATATTTT.

The J gene is TRBJ2-1, the V gene TRBV7-8, with D perhaps assigned TRBD1 or TRBD2 (6 bases each). Trimming pared 1 base from V and 7 bases from J, leaving 17 bases between. The CDR3 is 16 amino acids. Germline assignment: CDR1 SGHVS and CDR2 FQNEAQ. CDR3 protein: CASSLGRGLRQNEQFF. The CDR3 bases are TGTGCCAGCAGCTTAGGACGGGGGCTGAGGCAGAATGAGCAGTTCTTC. The whole variable domain, remainder taken from reference TRBV7-8 and TRBJ2-1, is GAGVSQSPRYKVAKRGQDVALRCDPISGHVSLFWYQQALGQGPEFLTYFQNEAQLDKSGLPSDRFFAERPEGSVSTLKIQRTQQEDSAVYLCASSLGRGLRQNEQFFGPGTRLTVL.

CDR3 nucleotides: TGTGCCAGCAGCTTAGAGAGGGGTTGGGAGACCCAGTACTTC. This sequence encodes CASSLERGWETQYF. The chain employs TRBV7-3 and TRBJ2-5; D may be TRBD1 or TRBD2 (5 bases each). Germline lookup yields CDR1 SGHTA and CDR2 FQGTGA. CDR3 length: 14 amino acids. With 2 bases removed from V and 5 bases from J, the gap between germline ends came to 12 bases.

This clone was seen just once. The chain is built from TRBV28 and TRBJ1-2, with 10 bases fitting TRBD1. Germline V gene data show CDR1 as MDHEN and CDR2 as SYDVKM. The junction had 4 bases not matched to a gene; V was cut back by 2 bases and J by 7 bases. This CDR3 spans 14 amino acids. For the CDR3, the DNA is TGTGCCAGCAGTTTAGGGACAGGGGTGGGTGGCTACACCTTC. The encoded protein is CASSLGTGVGGYTF.

The gene calls are TRBV7-9 and TRBJ2-5, with D perhaps matching TRBD1 (5 bases). Germline CDR1 and CDR2: SEHNR and FQNEAQ (reference sequence). V lost 1 base, J lost 1 base, and 13 bases lay in between. The CDR3 sequence is 16 residues long. CDR3 nucleotides: TGTGCCAGCAGCTTAGGCCGACAGATGGTCCAAGAGACCCAGTACTTC. Amino acids: CASSLGRQMVQETQYF.

Only one count was recorded for this clone. This chain uses TRBV6-1 with TRBJ1-5; D is undetermined. Germline V gives CDR1 MNHNS, CDR2 SASEGT. The V gene lost 4 bases and the J gene lost 8 bases, with 12 bases spanning the gap. The CDR3 is 13 residues long. The CDR3 reads CASSVSGKEPQHF. Written as DNA, the CDR3 is TGTGCCAGCAGTGTTTCCGGGAAGGAGCCCCAGCATTTT.

The V call is TRBV21-1, the J call TRBJ1-2; the D segment call TRBD1 is taken from the table without a DNA check. TRBV21-1 is listed as a pseudogene. The CDR3 is 18 residues long. As DNA, the CDR3 is TGTGCCAGCAGCAAAGTCCGGACAGGGGTAACCATACTCTATGGCTACACCTTC. This codes for CASSKVRTGVTILYGYTF.

The genes are TRBV11-2 and TRBJ2-3; 14 positions match TRBD2. The germline V gene encodes CDR1 SGHAT and CDR2 FQNNGV. Unmatched junction bases numbered 4, after V lost 0 bases and J lost 5 bases. The CDR3 extends over 17 amino acids. The CDR3 DNA is TGTGCCAGCAGCTTAGATCGGGGACTAGCGGGGGTAGATACGCAGTATTTT. Translation gives CASSLDRGLAGVDTQYF.

The chain has TRBV6-5 and TRBJ2-7, with a weak D call TRBD1 (5 bases). The CDR3 contains 14 residues. Trimming pared 7 bases from V and 5 bases from J, leaving 18 bases between. Germline CDR1 MNHEY, CDR2 SVGAGI. Here the CDR3 DNA reads TGTGCCAGCAAAAGTTTACTGGGGCAGCACGAGCAGTACTTC. It encodes CASKSLLGQHEQYF.

In DNA, the CDR3 is TGTGCCAGCAGTAGCGGTCTAGCCAAAAACATTCAGTACTTC. It translates to CASSSGLAKNIQYF. The chain recombines TRBV6-6 with TRBJ2-4; D perhaps matches TRBD2 (5 bases). With 5 bases removed from V and 0 bases from J, the gap between germline ends came to 8 bases. CDR1 is MNHNY, CDR2 SVGAGI, per germline (reference sequence). The CDR3 length is 14 residues.

This chain uses TRBV9 with TRBJ2-1; D is perhaps TRBD2 (6 bases). Trimming took 2 bases from V and 5 from J, leaving 14 bases between them. This CDR3 spans 15 amino acids. Germline lookup yields CDR1 SGDLS and CDR2 YYNGEE. This CDR3 reads CASSVTAGTHNEQFF. CDR3 coding DNA: TGTGCCAGCAGCGTGACCGCGGGGACCCACAATGAGCAGTTCTTC.